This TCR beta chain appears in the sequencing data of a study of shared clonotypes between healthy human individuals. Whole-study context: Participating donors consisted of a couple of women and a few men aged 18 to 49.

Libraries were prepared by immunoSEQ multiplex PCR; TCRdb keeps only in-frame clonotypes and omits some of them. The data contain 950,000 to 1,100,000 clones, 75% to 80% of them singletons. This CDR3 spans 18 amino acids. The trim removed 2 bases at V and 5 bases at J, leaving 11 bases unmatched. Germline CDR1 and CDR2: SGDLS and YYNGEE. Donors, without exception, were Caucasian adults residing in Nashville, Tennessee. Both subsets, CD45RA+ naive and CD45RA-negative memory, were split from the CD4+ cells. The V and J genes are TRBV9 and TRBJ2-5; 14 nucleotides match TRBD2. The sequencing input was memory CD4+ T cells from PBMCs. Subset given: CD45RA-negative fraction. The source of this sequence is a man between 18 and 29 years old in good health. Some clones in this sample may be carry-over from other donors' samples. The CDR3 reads CASSVSPGLAGEGETQYF. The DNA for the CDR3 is TGTGCCAGCAGCGTTAGCCCGGGACTAGCGGGAGAGGGGGAGACCCAGTACTTC.